A single sample gave rise to the 7 T cell receptor beta chains below, sequenced in a study of lung T cells in sarcoidosis with Löfgren's syndrome. One entry per CDR3 protein, called by TCRdb with MiXCR from the reads. The sample lists roughly 63,000 distinct CDR3 sequences; less than 25% were seen once. The sample taken for sequencing was CD4+ T cells from PBMCs. Every receptor here comes from a human donor with sarcoidosis (Löfgren's syndrome or another form), or a control subject (not recorded which).

The chain combines TRBV5-1 with TRBJ2-3, with unresolved D. Trimming took 4 bases from V and 5 from J, leaving 11 bases between them. CDR3 size: 13 residues. The germline V gene encodes CDR1 SGHRS and CDR2 YFSETQ. This CDR3 is CASSLQRGDTQYF. The DNA for the CDR3 is TGCGCCAGCAGCCTACAGCGCGGAGATACGCAGTATTTT.

V and J are TRBV11-3 and TRBJ2-1; TRBD2 might be the D (6 bases). This CDR3 contains 15 residues. Trimming shortened V by 5 bases and J by 1 base, and 12 bases separated the two germline ends. Germline lookup yields CDR1 SGHNT and CDR2 YENEEA. The CDR3 loop is CASSSGTRSYNEQFF. Written as DNA, the CDR3 is TGTGCCAGCAGCAGTGGGACTCGTTCCTACAATGAGCAGTTCTTC.

This clonotype was seen at least ten times. The V and J genes are TRBV6-1 and TRBJ2-2; 9 positions match TRBD2. The V and J ends lost 6 bases and 3 bases, in that order; junction bases with no gene match: 5. This CDR3 spans 15 amino acids. The germline gives CDR1 MNHNS, CDR2 SASEGT. The CDR3 here is CASRSGRRDTGELFF. CDR3 bases: TGTGCCAGCAGAAGCGGGAGGAGGGACACCGGGGAGCTGTTTTTT.

This clonotype turned up a few times. This chain connects TRBV2 to TRBJ2-1, with 7 bases that match TRBD2. V lost 7 bases, J lost 6 bases, and 12 bases stayed unmatched. The CDR3 runs to 15 residues. Germline values: CDR1 SNHLY, CDR2 FYNNEI. The CDR3, as DNA: TGTGCCAGCATGCTACTCGCGGGAGTCGCCAATGAGCAGTTCTTC. Translation gives CASMLLAGVANEQFF.

At least ten counts were recorded for this clonotype. CDR3 coding DNA: TGTGCCAGCAGTTACTCGACCCCCTCGGGACCCTACAATGAGCAGTTCTTC. Translating it yields CASSYSTPSGPYNEQFF. This chain links TRBV6-6 with TRBJ2-1; D possibly uses TRBD1 or TRBD2 (5 bases each). V was cut by 0 bases and J by 2 bases, with 14 bases left in between. The CDR3 sequence is 17 residues long. Germline V CDR1 and CDR2: MNHNY, SVGAGI (reference sequence).

This clonotype was picked up many times. V is TRBV28 and J is TRBJ1-1; D not certain. The CDR3 loop spans 12 amino acids. Between the trimmed V and J ends, which lost 1 base and 4 bases, there was a span of 4 bases. Germline CDR1 and CDR2: MDHEN and SYDVKM. CDR3 nucleotides: TGTGCCAGCAGTTTATCCTTCACTGAAGCTTTCTTT. Translating it yields CASSLSFTEAFF.

This clonotype was found many times. The V gene is TRBV6-2 or TRBV6-3, the J gene TRBJ2-7; maybe TRBD2 (6 bases). In germline, CDR1 is MNHEY, CDR2 SVGEGT. Trimming stripped 6 bases from V and 2 bases from J, with 11 bases between. This CDR3 spans 13 amino acids. The CDR3 nucleotides read TGTGCCAGCAGCCTCCGACTAGCCTACGAGCAGTACGTC. Residues: CASSLRLAYEQYV.